Shown below are 10 T cell receptor beta chains from a single sample sequenced in a study of regulatory T cells in long-lasting Graves disease. TCR beta libraries were built with iRepertoire HTBI primers and Arm-PCR of CDR3 regions. TCRdb passed the multiplex PCR reads through MiXCR, listing each CDR3 protein once. The table has hundreds of thousands of distinct CDR3 sequences, roughly a sixth seen once. Time point given: newly diagnosed GD, antithyroid drugs for less than 3 months. The authors made the TCR library using RNA they extracted from PBMCs. These records were also assigned to another study, of T cells in Graves' hyperthyroidism and ophthalmopathy.

This specimen was peripheral blood mononuclear cells (PBMCs), taken at new diagnosis, from a patient treated with antithyroid drugs. These receptors all come from a man aged 35-49 years with Graves disease.

This clonotype was seen many times. The chain joins TRBV7-2 to TRBJ2-3; no reliable D call. V was trimmed by 5 bases and J by 0 bases, leaving 9 bases between them. The CDR3 covers 14 residues. Germline loops: CDR1 SGHTA, CDR2 FQGNSA. The CDR3 DNA is TGTGCCAGCAGCCCAGCAAGAAGCACAGATACGCAGTATTTT. It translates to CASSPARSTDTQYF.

This clonotype was seen many times. The chain employs TRBV3-1 and TRBJ2-3; D is possibly TRBD2 (5 bases). The ends were cut back, 2 bases at V and 6 bases at J, with 12 bases in the middle. Germline CDR1 LGHDT, CDR2 YNNKEL (reference sequence). The CDR3 contains 14 residues. Here the CDR3 DNA reads TGTGCCAGCAGCCAATGGACTCTCGGGGATACGCAGTATTTT. It codes for CASSQWTLGDTQYF.

This clonotype was picked up many times. The CDR3 region has the DNA TGTGCCAGCAGCCCCCGAGTCGGTGGCGGGGAGCTGTTTTTT. This translates into CASSPRVGGGELFF. This sequence joins TRBV11-2 and TRBJ2-2; D is ambiguous. This CDR3 region has 14 residues. In germline, CDR1 is SGHAT, CDR2 FQNNGV. V lost 5 bases and J lost 7, with 14 bases in between. The full variable domain, completed using reference TRBV11-2 and TRBJ2-2, is EAGVAQSPRYKIIEKRQSVAFWCNPISGHATLYWYQQILGQGPKLLIQFQNNGVVDDSQLPKDRFSAERLKGVDSTLKIQPAKLEDSAVYLCASSPRVGGGELFFGEGSRLTVL.

The chain has TRBV7-8 and TRBJ2-4; D unclear. Trimming stripped 5 bases from V and 0 bases from J, with 14 bases between. There are 16 residues in the CDR3. Per germline, CDR1 SGHVS and CDR2 FQNEAQ. This CDR3 reads CASSEQGDEAKNIQYF. The CDR3 DNA reads TGTGCCAGCAGCGAACAAGGCGATGAAGCCAAAAACATTCAGTACTTC.

The table lists this clonotype with many counts. CDR3 in amino acids: CASSQVVGNQPQHF. For the CDR3, the DNA is TGTGCCAGCAGCCAAGTTGTGGGGAATCAGCCCCAGCATTTT. The chain combines TRBV3-1 with TRBJ1-5, with no clear D. This CDR3 has 14 amino acids. Trimming removed 1 base at V and 4 bases at J, with 8 bases between. Per the germline V gene, CDR1 is LGHDT and CDR2 is YNNKEL (reference sequence).

The table lists this clonotype with many counts. In nucleotides, the CDR3 is TGTGCCAGCAGTGAGCAGTGGTCTGGAAACACCATATATTTT. It yields the protein CASSEQWSGNTIYF. The rearrangement uses TRBV2 and TRBJ1-3; D is uncertain. The germline V gene encodes CDR1 SNHLY and CDR2 FYNNEI. The CDR3 runs to 14 residues. Trimming left V 3 bases short and J 1 base short, with 7 bases between.

The chain carries TRBV27 and TRBJ2-4; 10 bases agree with TRBD2. V lost 5 bases, J lost 4 bases, and 11 bases stayed unmatched. The CDR3 sequence is 17 residues long. The germline V gene encodes CDR1 MNHEY and CDR2 SMNVEV (reference sequence). The chain's CDR3 is CASSPSPAGGPKNIQYF. The CDR3, as DNA: TGTGCCAGCAGTCCTAGCCCAGCGGGGGGGCCAAAAAACATTCAGTACTTC.

This clonotype has just a few counts. The V call is TRBV12-3 or TRBV12-4, the J call TRBJ2-1; D may be TRBD1 (5 bases). Trimming took 7 bases from V and 0 from J, leaving 13 bases between them. The CDR3 is 15 residues long. The CDR3 coding sequence is TGTGCCAGCACCATGGGGCTTAGCTCCTACAATGAGCAGTTCTTC. Protein product: CASTMGLSSYNEQFF.

This clonotype was found many times. The chain couples TRBV3-1 to TRBJ2-1; 10 nucleotides agree with TRBD2. The CDR3 is made up of 17 amino acids. J lost 7 bases, V lost 3 bases, and 12 bases had no gene match. Germline values: CDR1 LGHDT, CDR2 YNNKEL (reference sequence). DNA of the CDR3: TGTGCCAGCAGCCAGAGGTTAACCAGCGGGGGGGCTAATGAGCAGTTCTTC. Translation gives CASSQRLTSGGANEQFF.

This clonotype was counted many times. The V and J genes are TRBV18 and TRBJ1-1; D may be TRBD1 (6 bases). Germline V CDR1 and CDR2: KGHSH, LQKENI. V lost 6 bases and J 4 bases, leaving 21 bases between the germline ends. CDR3 length: 16 residues. The CDR3 spells CASSTRGSVSGTEAFF. The CDR3 DNA is TGTGCCAGCTCCACCAGGGGATCGGTTTCGGGCACTGAAGCTTTCTTT. The entire variable domain, with the rest obtained from reference TRBV18 and TRBJ1-1, is as follows: NAGVMQNPRHLVRRRGQEARLRCSPMKGHSHVYWYRQLPEEGLKFMVYLQKENIIDESGMPKERFSAEFPKEGPSILRIQQVVRGDSAAYFCASSTRGSVSGTEAFFGQGTRLTVV.